This TCR beta chain was recovered during a study of blood T cell repertoires in COVID-19 (dated by TCRdb to the early 2020s). At the level of the whole study: Samples from collaborators originated in the United States, Italy and Spain and spanned both the acute and convalescent phases of COVID-19. The prospective study material was composed of cDNA or gDNA derived from T cells, B-cell-depleted T cells, or PBMCs. Subjects who had been exposed to COVID-19, were actively infected with it, or had recovered from it provided the deeply sampled blood TCRbeta repertoires that made up the dataset. The repertoires were released in a freely available public database intended as a resource for research on the immune response to SARS-CoV-2. The samples were drawn from the first 160 participants of the ongoing ImmuneRACE study and from 950 to 1,500 subjects provided by 6 global collaborators. A de-identified subject ID, COVID-19 status, age in years and sex were almost always included in the sample metadata. HLA class I and class II types, where available, came from metadata supplied by the sample provider rather than from assay-based typing.

Comment on this clone: The antigen it recognizes is unknown. It has no much larger one-base neighbor in the sample; base qualities were not kept.

Here is what the overall study found, with its caveats: The quantity of clinical and demographic metadata differed by source and by participant and was supplied without curation.

Each collaborating institution followed its own protocols to collect whole blood in K2EDTA tubes. For TCRbeta analysis, collaborators shipped samples as frozen whole blood, isolated PBMCs, or DNA extracted from either of those sample types. V and J are trimmed by 0 bases and 7 bases, and the gene matches miss 6 bases of the junction. The germline V gene (reference sequence) specifies MNHEY as CDR1 and SMNVEV as CDR2. Including cysteine and phenylalanine, the CDR3 has 16 amino acids. CDR3 DNA only is kept here, 48 bases in frame from base 1. TCRbeta CDR3 regions were amplified from genomic DNA by means of the immunoSEQ Assay, a bias-controlled multiplex PCR. The authors' pipeline ran thus. Within the assay, amplification of reference gene primers was used to estimate how many nucleated cells each sample contained. Sequence reads were collapsed and filtered to measure the absolute abundance of every unique TCRbeta CDR3 rearrangement. For each sample, productive Simpson clonality was calculated as the square root of Simpson's diversity index over productive rearrangements. Not all clones reach the TCRdb copy of this immuneACCESS table, which keeps in-frame sequences only. Checked studies attribute under half of the gap to unresolved V genes and leave the rest unexplained. The V and J calls and clone size were taken over from that table, and D and trimming were inferred from the DNA. The sample yields 290,000 or so clones; roughly 85% were counted once. Around 5.5% of the sample belongs to the ten largest clones.

Sequencing used peripheral blood. The source is a man over 45 with active or convalescent COVID-19. The chain joins TRBV27 to TRBJ2-1; TRBD1 agrees with 10 junctional bases. The base sequence is TGTGCCAGCAGTTTATCGGGGACAGGGGTCTCTAATGAGCAGTTCTTC. Its coded protein is CASSLSGTGVSNEQFF.